The entry that follows covers one T cell receptor beta chain sequence. Only in-frame clones appear in the TCRdb table, and some are missing; sequencing was by immunoSEQ multiplex PCR. In the table there are about 250,000 clones, 65% to 85% of which are singletons. The data originate from a study of blood T cell repertoires in COVID-19. Across the whole study: From the United States, Italy and Spain came samples of acute and convalescent COVID-19.

The V end was cut by 11 bases, the J end by 7 bases, with 14 bases between. This CDR3 spans 12 amino acids. The receptor's source is a human donor in a cohort sampled during active COVID-19. The chain links TRBV12-3 or TRBV12-4 to TRBJ2-2; tentative D call: TRBD2 (5 bases). The material sequenced was peripheral blood. DNA of the CDR3: TGTGCCTGCCGAGGGATGGTCGGGGAGCTGTTTTTT. This codes for CACRGMVGELFF.